This record concerns one T cell receptor (beta chain) sequence. Its specific antigen is unknown. No much larger clone is present one base from it, and per-base qualities are unavailable. This record belongs to a study of blood T cell repertoires in COVID-19 (dated by TCRdb to 2020 to 2021). For context, the study as a whole: The collaborator samples originated in the United States, Italy and Spain and spanned the acute and convalescent phases of COVID-19. The prospective study material was composed of cDNA or gDNA derived from T cells, B-cell-depleted T cells, or PBMCs. Deeply sampled blood TCRbeta repertoires from subjects exposed to, actively infected with, or recovered from COVID-19 were included in the dataset. The repertoires were released in a freely available public database intended as a resource for research on the immune response to SARS-CoV-2. Samples were obtained from the ongoing ImmuneRACE study (first 160 participants) and from over a thousand subjects provided by 6 global collaborators. The sample metadata nearly always contained a de-identified subject ID, COVID-19 status, age in years and sex. HLA class I and class II types, where available, came from metadata supplied by the sample provider rather than from assay-based typing.

Here is what the overall study found, with its caveats: The amount of clinical and demographic metadata varied by source and participant and was provided uncurated.

TCRbeta CDR3 regions were amplified from genomic DNA using the immunoSEQ Assay, a bias-controlled multiplex PCR. The study's processing was this. Nucleated cell counts per sample were estimated from amplification of reference gene primers within the assay. Sequence reads were collapsed and filtered to measure the absolute abundance of every unique TCRbeta CDR3 rearrangement. Productive Simpson clonality was computed per sample as the square root of Simpson's diversity index over productive rearrangements. TCRdb provides this immuneACCESS table in a form limited to in-frame rearrangements. Some clones are lacking; in checked studies, under half of them reflect an unresolved V gene, and why the rest are absent is not known. Clonal size and the V and J genes are those of that table, whereas D and trimming came from the DNA. This sample is represented by 52,000 or so clones; around nine tenths of them were singletons. The leading ten clones occupy roughly a quarter of the sample.

Each collaborating institution followed its own protocols to collect whole blood in K2EDTA tubes. For TCRbeta analysis, collaborator samples were shipped as frozen whole blood, as isolated PBMCs, or as DNA extracted from either sample type. The CDR1 and CDR2 encoded by the germline V gene (reference sequence) are SGHNT and YYREEE. From V the trimming removes 3 bases and from J it removes 4 bases, while the gene matches leave 5 bases of the junction unaccounted for. Counted from cysteine to phenylalanine, this CDR3 has 16 amino acids. Only CDR3 DNA is held: 48 bases, read in frame from base 1. The TCR originated in a human donor in a cohort sampled during active COVID-19. Recombination linked TRBV5-4 to TRBJ2-5; 14 central nucleotides agree with TRBD2. The specimen was peripheral blood. The CDR3 is CASSWGLAGVGETQYF. Read as DNA, the sequence is TGTGCCAGCAGCTGGGGACTAGCGGGAGTAGGAGAGACCCAGTACTTC.